The 15 T cell receptor beta chains reported below all come from one sample, sequenced in a study of T cells after yellow fever vaccination. MiXCR, applied by TCRdb to the 5' RACE reads, yields one record per CDR3 protein. This table has around 340,000 distinct CDR3 sequences, over 8% appearing once. The sequencing used PBMCs, collected on the day of the first yellow fever vaccination. The source is a man between 18 and 35 years old who received the YFV17D yellow fever vaccine.

This clonotype was seen a few times. V is TRBV7-2 and J is TRBJ2-2; 8 bases agree with TRBD1. The junction had 1 base not matched to a gene; V was cut back by 5 bases and J by 5 bases. Germline values: CDR1 SGHTA, CDR2 FQGNSA. The CDR3 consists of 13 residues. This chain's CDR3 is CASSGQGTGELFF. For the CDR3, the DNA is TGTGCCAGCAGCGGACAGGGTACCGGGGAGCTGTTTTTT. The full variable domain, completed using reference TRBV7-2 and TRBJ2-2, is GAGVSQSPSNKVTEKGKDVELRCDPISGHTALYWYRQSLGQGLEFLIYFQGNSAPDKSGLPSDRFSAERTGGSVSTLTIQRTQQEDSAVYLCASSGQGTGELFFGEGSRLTVL.

This clonotype turned up a few times. CDR3 in amino acids: CASGSLTVNTEAFF. The CDR3, as DNA: TGCGCCAGCGGATCTTTAACAGTGAACACTGAAGCTTTCTTT. The chain uses TRBV23-1 and TRBJ1-1; no definite D call. TRBV23-1 falls under the ORF class, with uncertain function. The CDR3 runs to 14 residues. V was pared by 8 bases and J by 0 bases, with 13 bases between.

This clonotype was seen a few times. The V gene is TRBV20-1, the J gene TRBJ1-2; D is perhaps TRBD1 (5 bases). Germline loops: CDR1 DFQATT, CDR2 SNEGSKA (reference sequence). This CDR3 spans 11 amino acids. Trimming stripped 7 bases from V and 8 bases from J, with 14 bases between. The DNA for the CDR3 is TGCAGTGGAACCGGGACGTCGGGCTACACCTTC. It is translated as CSGTGTSGYTF.

The gene calls are TRBV29-1 and TRBJ1-2; D call uncertain. The V end was cut by 3 bases, the J end by 0 bases, with 11 bases between. Per germline, CDR1 SQVTM and CDR2 ANQGSEA. The CDR3 spans 14 residues. CDR3 DNA sequence: TGCAGCGTTGAGTTGAGGAGCCCTAACTATGGCTACACCTTC. Its protein product is CSVELRSPNYGYTF.

The sample holds a few counts of this clonotype. The V and J genes are TRBV20-1 and TRBJ2-3; 7 bases fit TRBD2. This CDR3 has 15 residues. CDR1 is DFQATT, CDR2 SNEGSKA, per germline (reference sequence). The ends lost 3 bases at V and 0 bases at J; junction bases unmatched: 6. The CDR3 sequence: CSARGLADSTDTQYF. The CDR3 DNA follows: TGCAGTGCTAGGGGGCTAGCGGATAGCACAGATACGCAGTATTTT.

The J gene is TRBJ2-1, the V gene TRBV5-5; D could derive from TRBD1 or TRBD2 (6 bases each). Trimming pared 2 bases from V and 3 bases from J, leaving 15 bases between. The germline gives CDR1 SGHKS, CDR2 YYEKEE (reference sequence). This CDR3 comprises 16 residues. This chain's CDR3 is CASSFEGDFLYNEQFF. DNA of the CDR3: TGTGCCAGCAGCTTCGAGGGGGACTTTCTCTACAATGAGCAGTTCTTC.

This clonotype appeared many times. The chain links TRBV12-3 or TRBV12-4 to TRBJ2-5; either TRBD1 or TRBD2 may supply D (5 bases each). The CDR3 is 13 amino acids. V was shortened by 6 bases and J by 4 bases, with 12 bases between the two germline ends. CDR3 residues: CASSPEGRETQYF. The CDR3 nucleotides read TGTGCCAGCAGCCCCGAGGGGCGAGAGACCCAGTACTTC.

This clonotype was found a few times. This chain joins TRBV11-2 and TRBJ2-7, with 16 nucleotides matching TRBD2. V was pared by 5 bases and J by 0 bases, with 4 bases of the junction left unmatched. Germline CDR1 reads SGHAT; CDR2 reads FQNNGV. The CDR3 is 17 residues long. Here the CDR3 reads CASSPGLAGGSSYEQYF. The CDR3 DNA reads TGTGCCAGCAGCCCGGGACTAGCGGGGGGGAGCTCCTACGAGCAGTACTTC.

The rearrangement links TRBV7-2 to TRBJ2-1, with D perhaps being TRBD1 or TRBD2 (5 bases each). Trimming removed 5 bases from V and 0 bases from J, with 17 bases in between. The germline V gene has CDR1 SGHTA and CDR2 FQGNSA. The CDR3 has 17 amino acids. CDR3 in amino acids: CASSRSKGSVSYNEQFF. The CDR3 bases are TGTGCCAGCAGCCGGTCCAAGGGGAGCGTCTCCTACAATGAGCAGTTCTTC.

The table lists this clonotype with many counts. The chain employs TRBV20-1 and TRBJ1-2; D is ambiguous. CDR3 length: 11 amino acids. Germline CDR1 reads DFQATT; CDR2 reads SNEGSKA (reference sequence). The V end lost 6 bases, the J end lost 2 bases, and 7 bases lay between the germline ends. This CDR3 is CSAFENYGYTF. The CDR3 DNA reads as TGCAGTGCATTTGAAAACTATGGCTACACCTTC.

In its sample, this clonotype was seen many times. CDR3 sequence: CASSHSTGTGTDNEQFF. The CDR3 region has the DNA TGTGCCAGCAGCCATTCGACCGGGACAGGGACCGACAATGAGCAGTTCTTC. The chain links TRBV4-2 to TRBJ2-1; 9 bases map to TRBD1. The length of the CDR3 is 17 residues. CDR1 and CDR2 (germline): LGHNA, YNFKEQ. V shed 3 bases and J 5 bases; nucleotides not matched to a gene: 11.

The rearrangement joins TRBV4-1 to TRBJ2-3; no clear D gene. There are 16 residues in the CDR3. V gave up 1 base and J gave up 0 bases, with 11 bases separating them. Germline CDR1 MGHRA, CDR2 YSYEKL. The CDR3 protein is CASSQGWSTSTDTQYF. CDR3 sequence (DNA): TGCGCCAGCAGCCAAGGCTGGAGTACTAGCACAGATACGCAGTATTTT.

This clonotype occurred a few times. The V gene is TRBV20-1, the J gene TRBJ2-3; the D call may be TRBD1 or TRBD2 (5 bases each). This CDR3 comprises 14 residues. V was trimmed by 2 bases and J by 2 bases, leaving 11 bases between them. In germline, CDR1 is DFQATT, CDR2 SNEGSKA (reference sequence). The CDR3 DNA is TGCAGTGCTAGAAAGAGGGGCTCCACAGATACGCAGTATTTT. Its protein product is CSARKRGSTDTQYF.

The chain employs TRBV10-3 and TRBJ2-2; maybe TRBD1 (6 bases). Germline CDR1 and CDR2: ENHRY and SYGVKD. Between the trimmed V and J ends, which lost 7 bases and 1 base, there was a span of 13 bases. This CDR3 contains 15 residues. CDR3 bases: TGTGCCATCAAAATGGGGGCCCTGAACACCGGGGAGCTGTTTTTT. This translates into CAIKMGALNTGELFF.

This clonotype was counted ten times or more. This chain links TRBV4-3 with TRBJ2-4; possible D gene TRBD2, 7 bases. This CDR3 spans 15 amino acids. Germline CDR1 LGHNA, CDR2 YSLEER. Trimming took 0 bases from V and 6 from J, leaving 12 bases between them. CDR3 bases: TGCGCCAGCAGCCAAGATTTCGGGGGGCCAAACATTCAGTACTTC. Translating it yields CASSQDFGGPNIQYF.